The 18 T cell receptor beta chains listed next were all sequenced from one sample in a study of blood T cell repertoires in COVID-19. Clones were read by immunoSEQ multiplex PCR, and TCRdb kept only the in-frame ones, dropping some. The repertoire consists of 300,000 to 400,000 clones, with roughly 84% occurring once and the leading ten covering roughly 1%. What was sequenced was PBMCs or T cells enriched from blood (not recorded which). The receptors here all came from a woman in her 30s who had recovered from COVID-19.

This clone was recorded once. The chain uses TRBV4-1 and TRBJ2-7, with 8 bases fitting TRBD1. Per germline, CDR1 MGHRA and CDR2 YSYEKL. The CDR3 covers 14 residues. After removal of 1 base from V and 6 bases from J, the junction contained 5 bases not matched to a gene. CDR3 sequence reads: CASSQVGQGREQYF. The CDR3 nucleotides are TGCGCCAGCAGCCAAGTAGGACAGGGACGCGAGCAGTACTTC.

The V and J genes are TRBV13 and TRBJ2-2, with D uncertain. V dropped 1 base and J dropped 5 bases, with 8 bases sitting between them. CDR3 length equals 14 residues. The germline V gene has CDR1 PRHDT and CDR2 FYEKMQ (reference sequence). The CDR3 reads CASSLATSTGELFF. DNA of the CDR3: TGTGCCAGCAGCTTAGCGACATCTACCGGGGAGCTGTTTTTT.

The J gene is TRBJ1-3, the V gene TRBV24-1; weak D call: TRBD1 (6 bases). The ends were cut back, 3 bases at V and 0 bases at J, with 17 bases in the middle. The CDR3 runs to 18 residues. The germline V gene encodes CDR1 KGHDR and CDR2 SFDVKD. The CDR3 nucleotides read TGTGCCACCAGTGATCAAAACTCAGGGGACTACTCTGGAAACACCATATATTTT. Its protein product is CATSDQNSGDYSGNTIYF.

The V and J genes are TRBV5-1 and TRBJ2-5; 7 nucleotides align to TRBD1. The V gene end was trimmed by 0 bases and the J gene end by 2 bases; junction bases not matched to a gene: 7. Germline loops: CDR1 SGHRS, CDR2 YFSETQ. The CDR3 covers 16 residues. CDR3 sequence reads: CASSLGAGTEQETQYF. CDR3 coding DNA: TGCGCCAGCAGCTTGGGGGCCGGGACAGAGCAAGAGACCCAGTACTTC.

V is TRBV5-1 and J is TRBJ1-6, with 10 bases lining up with TRBD1. The V gene's germline CDR1 is SGHRS and CDR2 YFSETQ. The V gene end was trimmed by 4 bases and the J gene end by 10 bases; junction bases not matched to a gene: 8. The CDR3 contains 15 residues. The CDR3 nucleotides are TGCGCCAGCAGCAAGGGGGACAGGGGAGCCTCACCCCTCCACTTT. Its protein product is CASSKGDRGASPLHF.

The chain joins TRBV10-3 to TRBJ1-2; possibly TRBD1 for D (5 bases). The CDR3 totals 14 residues. V was clipped by 3 bases and J by 8 bases, with 16 bases between them. From germline, CDR1 is ENHRY and CDR2 SYGVKD. CDR3 DNA: TGTGCCATCAGTGAAAGAAGCGGGGACGAGGGCTACACCTTC. Encoded protein: CAISERSGDEGYTF.

CDR3 protein: CASSYWQGDTPLHF. DNA of the CDR3: TGTGCCAGCAGTTACTGGCAGGGGGATACACCCCTCCACTTT. The gene calls are TRBV6-5 and TRBJ1-6; TRBD1 agrees at 7 bases. The CDR3 totals 14 residues. The V and J ends lost 1 base and 11 bases, in that order; junction bases with no gene match: 5. Germline CDR1 and CDR2: MNHEY and SVGAGI.

This chain links TRBV18 with TRBJ2-7; 8 bases are shared with TRBD2. V shed 4 bases, J shed 7 bases, and the junction held 6 bases outside the gene matches. Germline CDR1 is KGHSH and CDR2 is LQKENI. The CDR3 covers 13 residues. The CDR3 DNA sequence: TGTGCCAGCTCACGGGGACTAGAAGGGGAGCAGTACTTC. Translated: CASSRGLEGEQYF.

The chain is built from TRBV6-1 and TRBJ1-1; 7 bases are a match to TRBD1. Germline lookup yields CDR1 MNHNS and CDR2 SASEGT. The V and J ends lost 0 bases and 7 bases, in that order; junction bases with no gene match: 8. This CDR3 comprises 15 residues. As DNA, the CDR3 is TGTGCCAGCAGTGAAGCGAATGTCAGGGGGATTGAAGCTTTCTTT. This codes for CASSEANVRGIEAFF.

V and J are TRBV28 and TRBJ2-3, with 7 bases aligning to TRBD1. The germline V gene has CDR1 MDHEN and CDR2 SYDVKM. Trimming removed 6 bases from V and 3 bases from J; junction bases left unmatched: 9. The CDR3 sequence is 15 residues long. CDR3 loop: CASRRTGAGTDTQYF. The CDR3 DNA reads TGTGCCAGCAGGCGTACAGGGGCGGGTACAGATACGCAGTATTTT.

The chain joins TRBV12-3 or TRBV12-4 to TRBJ1-2; D might be TRBD1 (5 bases). V was trimmed by 3 bases and J by 7 bases, leaving 12 bases between them. The CDR3 loop spans 13 amino acids. CDR3 coding DNA: TGTGCCAGCAGTTTTGTCGGGGGTGCTGGCTACACCTTC. Protein sequence: CASSFVGGAGYTF.

This chain connects TRBV28 to TRBJ1-4; TRBD1 is a possible D gene (6 bases). The CDR3 covers 14 residues. V gave up 7 bases and J gave up 8 bases, with 17 bases separating them. Germline loops: CDR1 MDHEN, CDR2 SYDVKM. The DNA for the CDR3 is TGTGCCAGCAACCTTAAACAGGGTGGGGAAAAACTGTTTTTT. Amino acid sequence: CASNLKQGGEKLFF.

The CDR3 DNA reads TGTGCCAGCAGTGGCACAGGGGGGTCGTACAATGAGCAGTTCTTC. This translates into CASSGTGGSYNEQFF. The chain carries TRBV2 and TRBJ2-1, with 8 nucleotides matching TRBD1. The CDR3 is made up of 15 amino acids. In germline, CDR1 is SNHLY, CDR2 FYNNEI. Unmatched junction bases numbered 6, after V lost 4 bases and J lost 4 bases.

This chain uses TRBV5-1 with TRBJ2-5; D may be TRBD1 (6 bases). The V gene's germline CDR1 is SGHRS and CDR2 YFSETQ. Trimming shortened V by 7 bases and J by 2 bases, and 15 bases separated the two germline ends. The CDR3 is 14 amino acids. The CDR3 loop reads CASWDDRIQETQYF. The CDR3, as DNA: TGCGCCAGCTGGGATGACAGGATTCAAGAGACCCAGTACTTC.

This chain uses TRBV13 with TRBJ2-7; TRBD1 matches at 7 bases. This CDR3 is built from 16 residues. V gave up 4 bases and J gave up 0 bases; unmatched junction bases: 9. Germline lookup yields CDR1 PRHDT and CDR2 FYEKMQ (reference sequence). CDR3 coding DNA: TGTGCCAGCAGCTCGACCGACAGGGCTAGCTCCTACGAGCAGTACTTC. Protein product: CASSSTDRASSYEQYF.

The V gene is TRBV5-1, the J gene TRBJ1-2; D call uncertain. Germline CDR1 reads SGHRS; CDR2 reads YFSETQ. The CDR3 length is 13 residues. The ends were cut back, 0 bases at V and 4 bases at J, with 7 bases in the middle. The CDR3 region has the DNA TGCGCCAGCAGCTTGGAAGCACCCTATGGCTACACCTTC. Translating gives CASSLEAPYGYTF.

The chain is built from TRBV19 and TRBJ1-2; the D is unclear. Between the trimmed V and J ends, which lost 9 bases and 4 bases, there was a span of 24 bases. CDR1 and CDR2 from the germline V gene are LNHDA and SQIVND (reference sequence). The length of the CDR3 is 16 residues. This chain's CDR3 is CASSTVQFALPYGYTF. The CDR3 nucleotides read TGTGCCAGCTCAACGGTACAGTTTGCCCTGCCCTATGGCTACACCTTC.

The chain links TRBV18 to TRBJ2-7; TRBD2 matches 7 bases. Germline values: CDR1 KGHSH, CDR2 LQKENI. V lost 6 bases, J lost 2 bases, and 7 bases stayed unmatched. This CDR3 contains 14 residues. CDR3 nucleotide sequence: TGTGCCAGCTCCCTACAGCGGGGACCCTACGAGCAGTACTTC. It yields the protein CASSLQRGPYEQYF.